The sequence of this T cell receptor (beta chain) was determined in a study of T-cell reconstitution after alpha-beta-depleted transplantation in children. The sample holds many counts of this clonotype. This CDR3 contains 16 residues. V lost 4 bases, J lost 0 bases, and 10 bases stayed unmatched. Germline V gene lookup returns CDR1 SGHDT and CDR2 YYEEEE. Unique molecular identifiers were incorporated when the TCRbeta library was constructed. TCRdb passed the PCR reads through MiXCR, listing each CDR3 protein once. The sample lists approximately 250,000 distinct CDR3 sequences; approximately 9.8% were seen once.

Here the sequenced sample was PBMCs from the stem cell graft donor, taken from the stem cell graft. This chain links TRBV5-6 with TRBJ2-7, with 7 nucleotides matching TRBD2. The TCR sequence derives from a human donor who donated a stem cell graft to a child with SCID. CDR3 bases: TGTGCCAGCAGCCAGTCGGGGGGTTTGAGCTCCTACGAGCAGTACTTC. Protein: CASSQSGGLSSYEQYF.